This is a list of T cell receptor beta chains from one sample in a study of patients and donors after allogeneic stem cell transplantation. TCRdb used MiXCR to reprocess the RT-PCR reads, holding one entry per CDR3 protein. The sample has over 150,000 distinct CDR3 sequences; approximately 30% are singletons. What was sequenced was blood, either unsorted or a sorted T cell fraction (not recorded which). The receptors originated from a human donor who was either an allogeneic HSCT recipient or a stem cell or donor lymphocyte infusion donor (not recorded which). It is not recorded whose cells these are; they may come from a transplant donor. Both conserved end residues are part of each CDR3. The D gene is left open where the match is weak. Clone size is not always given. Where it is, it says once, few, many or a class for expanded clones.

.	TRBV6-5	TRBJ2-7	14	.	CASSYSARAYEQYF	TGTGCCAGCAGTTACTCCGCCAGGGCCTACGAGCAGTACTTC
.	TRBV4-3	TRBJ2-2	14	few	CASSVWRDTGELFF	TGCGCCAGCAGCGTTTGGAGGGACACCGGGGAGCTGTTTTTT
.	TRBV6-5	TRBJ1-2	12	.	CASREGNYGYTF	TGTGCCAGCAGGGAGGGGAACTATGGCTACACCTTC
.	TRBV5-1	TRBJ1-3	12	few	CASTDSGNTIYF	TGCGCTTCCACAGATTCTGGAAACACCATATATTTT
TRBD2	TRBV13	TRBJ2-7	15	.	CASSSALAGDYEQYF	TGTGCCAGCAGCTCCGCACTAGCGGGAGACTACGAGCAGTACTTC
.	TRBV7-9	TRBJ2-7	14	.	CASSSDRSSYEQYF	TGTGCCAGCAGCTCCGACAGGAGCTCCTACGAGCAGTACTTC
TRBD1	TRBV20-1	TRBJ1-1	16	.	CSARVPLGQGKAEAFF	TGCAGTGCTAGAGTCCCCCTCGGACAGGGAAAGGCTGAAGCTTTCTTT
.	TRBV4-3	TRBJ2-4	17	.	CASSQDRWMAAKNIQYF	TGCGCCAGCAGCCAAGATAGGTGGATGGCGGCCAAAAACATTCAGTACTTC
.	TRBV27	TRBJ1-2	13	.	CASSLYSNYGYTF	TGTGCCAGCAGTTTATATTCTAACTATGGCTACACCTTC
.	TRBV12-3/TRBV12-4	TRBJ1-5	14	few	CASSSVNSNQPQHF	TGTGCCAGCAGTTCCGTGAATAGCAATCAGCCCCAGCATTTT
TRBD2	TRBV10-3	TRBJ2-5	14	.	CAIRSSGTGETQYF	TGTGCCATCAGATCTAGCGGGACGGGAGAGACCCAGTACTTC